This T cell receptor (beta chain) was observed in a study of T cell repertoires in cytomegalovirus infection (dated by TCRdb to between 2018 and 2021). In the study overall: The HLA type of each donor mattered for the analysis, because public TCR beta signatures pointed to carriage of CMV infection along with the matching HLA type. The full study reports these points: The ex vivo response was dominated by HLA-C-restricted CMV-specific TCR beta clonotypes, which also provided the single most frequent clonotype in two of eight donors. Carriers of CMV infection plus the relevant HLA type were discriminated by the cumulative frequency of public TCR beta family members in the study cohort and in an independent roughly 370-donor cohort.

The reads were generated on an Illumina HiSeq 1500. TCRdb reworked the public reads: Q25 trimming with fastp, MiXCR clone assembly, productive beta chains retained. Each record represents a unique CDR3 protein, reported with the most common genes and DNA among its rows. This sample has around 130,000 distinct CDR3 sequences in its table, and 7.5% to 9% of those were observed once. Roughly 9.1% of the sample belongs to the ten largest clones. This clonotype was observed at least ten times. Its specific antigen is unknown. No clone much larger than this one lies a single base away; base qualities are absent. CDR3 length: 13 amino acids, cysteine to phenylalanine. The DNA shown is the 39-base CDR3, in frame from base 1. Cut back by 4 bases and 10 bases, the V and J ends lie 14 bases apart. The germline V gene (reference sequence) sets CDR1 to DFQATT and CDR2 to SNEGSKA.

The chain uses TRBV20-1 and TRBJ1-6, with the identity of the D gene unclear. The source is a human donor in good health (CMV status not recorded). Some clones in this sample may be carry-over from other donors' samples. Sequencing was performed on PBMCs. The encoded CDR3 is CSAKGLTGSPLHF. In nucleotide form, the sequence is TGCAGTGCTAAAGGACTGACTGGGTCACCCCTCCACTTT.